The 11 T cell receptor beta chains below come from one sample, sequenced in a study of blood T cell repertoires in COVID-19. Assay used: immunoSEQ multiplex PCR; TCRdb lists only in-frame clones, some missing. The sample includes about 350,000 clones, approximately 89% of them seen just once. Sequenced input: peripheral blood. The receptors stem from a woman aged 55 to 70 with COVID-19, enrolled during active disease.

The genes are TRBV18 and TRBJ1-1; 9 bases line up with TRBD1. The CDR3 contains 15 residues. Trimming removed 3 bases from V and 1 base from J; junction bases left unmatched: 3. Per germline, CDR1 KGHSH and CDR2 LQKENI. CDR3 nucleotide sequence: TGTGCCAGCTCACCGCGGACAGGGGAGAACACTGAAGCTTTCTTT. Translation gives CASSPRTGENTEAFF.

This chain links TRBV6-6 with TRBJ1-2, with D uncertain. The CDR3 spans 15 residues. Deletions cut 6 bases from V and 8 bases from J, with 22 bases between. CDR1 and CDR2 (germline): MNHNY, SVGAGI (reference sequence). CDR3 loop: CASRLHDPTPSGYTF. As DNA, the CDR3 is TGTGCCAGCAGACTACATGACCCAACCCCCAGCGGCTACACCTTC.

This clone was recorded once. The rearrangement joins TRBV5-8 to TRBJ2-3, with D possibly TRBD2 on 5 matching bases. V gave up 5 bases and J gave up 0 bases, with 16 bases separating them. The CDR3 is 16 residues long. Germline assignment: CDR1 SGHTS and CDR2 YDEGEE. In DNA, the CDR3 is TGTGCCAGCAGGGTCGGACTCCGAGGTAGCACAGATACGCAGTATTTT. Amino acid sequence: CASRVGLRGSTDTQYF.

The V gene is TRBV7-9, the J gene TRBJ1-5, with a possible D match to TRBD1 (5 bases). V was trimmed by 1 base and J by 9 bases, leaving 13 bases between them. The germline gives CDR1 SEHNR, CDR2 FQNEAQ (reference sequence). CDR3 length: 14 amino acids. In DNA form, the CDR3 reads TGTGCCAGCAGCTTAGATGGTGGGGGAGGGCCCCAGCATTTT. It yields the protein CASSLDGGGGPQHF.

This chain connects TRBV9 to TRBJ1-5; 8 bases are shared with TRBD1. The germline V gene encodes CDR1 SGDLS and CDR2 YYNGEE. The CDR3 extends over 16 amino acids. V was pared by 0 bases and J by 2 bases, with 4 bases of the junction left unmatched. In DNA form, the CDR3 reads TGTGCCAGCAGCGTAGAAGAGACAGGGGGCAATCAGCCCCAGCATTTT. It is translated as CASSVEETGGNQPQHF.

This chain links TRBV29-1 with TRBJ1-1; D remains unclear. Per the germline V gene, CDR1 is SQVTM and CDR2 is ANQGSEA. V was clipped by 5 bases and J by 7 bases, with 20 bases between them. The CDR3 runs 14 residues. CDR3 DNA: TGCAGCGTTCTACCGGCAAGGGTCGGGGTTGAAGCTTTCTTT. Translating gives CSVLPARVGVEAFF.

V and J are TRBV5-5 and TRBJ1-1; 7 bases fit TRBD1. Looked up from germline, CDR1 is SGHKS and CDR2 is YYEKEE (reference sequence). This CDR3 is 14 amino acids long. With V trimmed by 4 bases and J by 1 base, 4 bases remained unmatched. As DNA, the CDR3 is TGTGCCAGCAGCCTGGGACAGCAGAACACTGAAGCTTTCTTT. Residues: CASSLGQQNTEAFF.

CDR3 in amino acids: CASSPAGGLRETQYF. For the CDR3, the DNA is TGTGCCAGTAGTCCCGCTGGAGGGTTAAGAGAGACCCAGTACTTC. The chain links TRBV19 to TRBJ2-5; D might be TRBD2 (6 bases). CDR3 length: 15 amino acids. The ends were cut back, 5 bases at V and 4 bases at J, with 17 bases in the middle. Looked up from germline, CDR1 is LNHDA and CDR2 is SQIVND (reference sequence).

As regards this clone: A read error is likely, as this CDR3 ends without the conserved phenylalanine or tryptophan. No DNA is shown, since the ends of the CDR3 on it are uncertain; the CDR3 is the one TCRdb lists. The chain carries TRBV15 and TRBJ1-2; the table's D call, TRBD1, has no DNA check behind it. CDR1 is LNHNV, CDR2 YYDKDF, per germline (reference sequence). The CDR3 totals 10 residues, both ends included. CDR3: CATSKIEGAN.

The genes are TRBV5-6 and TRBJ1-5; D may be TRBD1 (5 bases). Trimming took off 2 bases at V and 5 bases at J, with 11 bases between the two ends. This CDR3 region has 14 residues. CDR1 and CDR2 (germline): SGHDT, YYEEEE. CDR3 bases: TGTGCCAGCAGCTTTCTGGGGGGGGATCAGCCCCAGCATTTT. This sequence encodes CASSFLGGDQPQHF.

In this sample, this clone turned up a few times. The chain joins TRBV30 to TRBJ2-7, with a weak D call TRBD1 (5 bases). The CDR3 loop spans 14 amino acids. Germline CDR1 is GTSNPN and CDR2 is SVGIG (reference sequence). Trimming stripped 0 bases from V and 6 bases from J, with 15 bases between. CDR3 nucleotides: TGTGCCTGGAGTGTAGGGCCAGGGCAAAGCGAGCAGTACTTC. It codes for CAWSVGPGQSEQYF. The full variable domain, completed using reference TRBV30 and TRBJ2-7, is SQTIHQWPATLVQPVGSPLSLECTVEGTSNPNLYWYRQAAGRGLQLLFYSVGIGQISSEVPQNLSASRPQDRQFILSSKKLLLSDSGFYLCAWSVGPGQSEQYFGPGTRLTVT.